The 29 T cell receptor beta chains presented below share a single source sample, sequenced in a study of cytomegalovirus exposure and HLA in healthy donors. The PCR was carried out with 60 Vbeta primers and 13 Jbeta primers. Sequencing used immunoSEQ multiplex PCR; TCRdb keeps in-frame clones, though not all of them. The sample includes approximately 200,000 clones, around 76% of them seen just once. Specimen: PBMCs. These receptors originate from a man aged 30 to 39 in good health and CMV-seronegative.

This clone has only a few counts. The sample carries other DNA sequences with the same CDR3. The chain links TRBV28 to TRBJ1-1; tentatively, D is TRBD1 (5 bases). Per the germline V gene, CDR1 is MDHEN and CDR2 is SYDVKM. Trimming took off 6 bases at V and 1 base at J, with 6 bases between the two ends. The CDR3 is made up of 12 amino acids. The CDR3 DNA reads as TGTGCCAGCAGAACAGGGAACACTGAAGCTTTCTTT. It codes for CASRTGNTEAFF.

The rearrangement links TRBV9 to TRBJ2-7; 7 nucleotides line up with TRBD1. The germline gives CDR1 SGDLS, CDR2 YYNGEE. With V trimmed by 4 bases and J by 3 bases, 7 bases remained unmatched. The CDR3 loop spans 14 amino acids. The CDR3 here is CASSPTSGGYEQYF. CDR3 DNA sequence: TGTGCCAGCAGCCCCACTTCAGGGGGCTACGAGCAGTACTTC.

The V call is TRBV19, the J call TRBJ2-1, with 14 bases aligning to TRBD2. This CDR3 comprises 20 residues. The trim removed 4 bases at V and 4 bases at J, leaving 15 bases unmatched. CDR1 LNHDA and CDR2 SQIVND come from the germline V gene (reference sequence). CDR3 protein: CASSTRGTGTSGSGYNEQFF. CDR3 coding DNA: TGTGCCAGTAGTACAAGGGGAACCGGGACTAGCGGGAGTGGTTACAATGAGCAGTTCTTC.

This chain connects TRBV18 to TRBJ1-2, with D possibly being TRBD1 (5 bases). The CDR3 has 14 residues. The V end lost 4 bases, the J end lost 3 bases, and 12 bases lay between the germline ends. Germline V CDR1 and CDR2: KGHSH, LQKENI. The CDR3 DNA is TGTGCCAGCTCACGGTCGGGGGGGGACTATGGCTACACCTTC. Its translation is CASSRSGGDYGYTF.

The chain employs TRBV7-9 and TRBJ2-7; D perhaps matches TRBD2 (6 bases). Trimming took 4 bases from V and 3 from J, leaving 10 bases between them. This CDR3 is 13 amino acids long. CDR1 and CDR2 from the germline V gene are SEHNR and FQNEAQ (reference sequence). The CDR3, as DNA: TGTGCCAGCAGCTCCTCCGGGAGCTACGAGCAGTACTTC. This encodes CASSSSGSYEQYF.

In this sample, this clone turned up a few times. This same CDR3 is encoded by further DNA sequences in the sample. CDR3 coding DNA: TGTGCCAGCAGTTATGGACAGGGGACTGGAAACACCATATATTTT. It encodes CASSYGQGTGNTIYF. The chain combines TRBV25-1 with TRBJ1-3; 9 nucleotides line up with TRBD1. The V segment lost 5 bases and the J segment 2 bases; nucleotides outside the gene matches: 4. Germline assignment: CDR1 MGHDK and CDR2 SYGVNS. CDR3 length equals 15 residues. The whole variable domain, remainder taken from reference TRBV25-1 and TRBJ1-3, is EADIYQTPRYLVIGTGKKITLECSQTMGHDKMYWYQQDPGMELHLIHYSYGVNSTEKGDLSSESTVSRIRTEHFPLTLESARPSHTSQYLCASSYGQGTGNTIYFGEGSWLTVV.

This clone was detected only a few times. This rearrangement joins TRBV6-1 to TRBJ1-2, with a weak D call TRBD1 (6 bases). The CDR3 is 14 amino acids. Germline lookup yields CDR1 MNHNS and CDR2 SASEGT. Trimming removed 7 bases from V and 5 bases from J, with 17 bases in between. The CDR3 sequence: CASKEGGGGYGYTF. The CDR3 coding sequence is TGTGCCAGCAAGGAAGGCGGGGGCGGATATGGCTACACCTTC.

The J gene is TRBJ2-1, the V gene TRBV7-8; 9 bases agree with TRBD1. Germline assignment: CDR1 SGHVS and CDR2 FQNEAQ. The CDR3 consists of 17 residues. Losses at the gene ends were 5 bases for V and 1 base for J; bases not matched to a gene: 9. CDR3 coding DNA: TGTGCCAGCAGCCCAGGGACAGGGAAGAGTTCCTACAATGAGCAGTTCTTC. Translating gives CASSPGTGKSSYNEQFF. Full variable domain (remainder filled in from reference TRBV7-8 and TRBJ2-1): GAGVSQSPRYKVAKRGQDVALRCDPISGHVSLFWYQQALGQGPEFLTYFQNEAQLDKSGLPSDRFFAERPEGSVSTLKIQRTQQEDSAVYLCASSPGTGKSSYNEQFFGPGTRLTVL.

The CDR3: CAIQDPGGSIGEQYF. The CDR3, as DNA: TGTGCCATACAAGATCCAGGGGGATCGATCGGCGAGCAGTACTTC. The gene calls are TRBV6-1 and TRBJ2-7; 7 nucleotides agree with TRBD1. Losses at the gene ends were 10 bases for V and 6 bases for J; bases not matched to a gene: 18. Germline V lookup: CDR1 MNHNS, CDR2 SASEGT. This CDR3 spans 15 amino acids.

The sample holds one count of this clone. V usage is TRBV29-1 and J usage is TRBJ2-7, with TRBD2 matching over 7 bases. The CDR3 has 13 amino acids. CDR1 is SQVTM and CDR2 is ANQGSEA in the germline V gene. V gave up 5 bases and J gave up 12 bases; unmatched junction bases: 16. CDR3 DNA: TGCAGCGTTAGGGAGGGCGGACAACCTCCTGTGTACTTC. It is translated as CSVREGGQPPVYF.

This clone was recorded once. The V gene is TRBV9, the J gene TRBJ1-1, with D tentatively TRBD1 (5 bases). The length of the CDR3 is 14 residues. Between the trimmed V and J ends, which lost 4 bases and 2 bases, there was a span of 12 bases. The germline V gene has CDR1 SGDLS and CDR2 YYNGEE. CDR3 nucleotides: TGTGCCAGCAGCCCCCAGGGCGATAACACTGAAGCTTTCTTT. Translation gives CASSPQGDNTEAFF.

The chain joins TRBV11-2 to TRBJ2-7, with TRBD2 as a possible D gene (5 bases). The CDR3 totals 14 residues. In germline, CDR1 is SGHAT, CDR2 FQNNGV. The V and J ends lost 5 bases and 0 bases respectively, with 11 bases between them. The CDR3 DNA follows: TGTGCCAGCAGCCCAGGACTGAACTCCTACGAGCAGTACTTC. It is translated as CASSPGLNSYEQYF.

This sequence joins TRBV7-6 and TRBJ2-1; TRBD2 matches 8 bases. After removal of 1 base from V and 5 bases from J, the junction contained 4 bases not matched to a gene. The CDR3 covers 15 residues. CDR1 and CDR2 from the germline V gene are SGHVS and FNYEAQ. The CDR3 region is CASSLGGLVNNEQFF. CDR3 DNA sequence: TGTGCCAGCAGCTTAGGGGGACTAGTTAACAATGAGCAGTTCTTC.

The chain uses TRBV7-6 and TRBJ2-7; 9 bases are a match to TRBD2. The germline CDR1 and CDR2 sequences are SGHVS and FNYEAQ. V gave up 4 bases and J gave up 4 bases; unmatched junction bases: 8. The CDR3 contains 15 residues. CDR3 protein: CASSSFHSGRYEQYF. In DNA form, the CDR3 reads TGTGCCAGCAGCTCCTTTCATAGCGGGAGATACGAGCAGTACTTC. Variable domain in full (rest from reference TRBV7-6 and TRBJ2-7): GAGVSQSPRYKVTKRGQDVALRCDPISGHVSLYWYRQALGQGPEFLTYFNYEAQQDKSGLPNDRFSAERPEGSISTLTIQRTEQRDSAMYRCASSSFHSGRYEQYFGPGTRLTVT.

This chain links TRBV29-1 with TRBJ2-6, with D uncertain. V was shortened by 4 bases and J by 2 bases, with 6 bases between the two germline ends. The CDR3 sequence is 13 residues long. CDR1 is SQVTM, CDR2 ANQGSEA, per germline. The CDR3 loop is CSVAAAGANVLTF. CDR3 bases: TGCAGCGTTGCCGCGGCTGGGGCCAACGTCCTGACTTTC.

There are a few counts of this clone. The V and J genes are TRBV5-6 and TRBJ2-1, with TRBD1 identical over 9 bases. The junction had 4 bases not matched to a gene; V was cut back by 0 bases and J by 3 bases. CDR3 length equals 16 residues. Germline CDR1 reads SGHDT; CDR2 reads YYEEEE. This chain's CDR3 is CASSLVWDRDYNEQFF. DNA for the CDR3: TGTGCCAGCAGCTTGGTATGGGACAGGGACTACAATGAGCAGTTCTTC. The whole variable domain, remainder taken from reference TRBV5-6 and TRBJ2-1, is DAGVTQSPTHLIKTRGQQVTLRCSPKSGHDTVSWYQQALGQGPQFIFQYYEEEERQRGNFPDRFSGHQFPNYSSELNVNALLLGDSALYLCASSLVWDRDYNEQFFGPGTRLTVL.

The CDR3 here is CASAGLAGVRYNEQFF. The CDR3 DNA follows: TGCGCCAGCGCTGGACTAGCGGGAGTTCGGTACAATGAGCAGTTCTTC. The chain couples TRBV10-2 to TRBJ2-1; 13 positions match TRBD2. This CDR3 spans 16 amino acids. The V gene's germline CDR1 is WSHSY and CDR2 SAAADI. V was pared by 8 bases and J by 4 bases, with 8 bases of the junction left unmatched.

The chain employs TRBV5-1 and TRBJ2-7; TRBD2 is a possible D gene (6 bases). Germline V CDR1 and CDR2: SGHRS, YFSETQ. V lost 4 bases, J lost 2 bases, and 10 bases lay in between. The CDR3 runs to 13 residues. The CDR3 region is CASSVGGPYEQYF. CDR3 DNA sequence: TGCGCCAGCAGCGTGGGAGGCCCCTACGAGCAGTACTTC.

This chain connects TRBV7-9 to TRBJ2-5; a possible D gene is TRBD1 (6 bases). This CDR3 has 15 amino acids. Germline CDR1 SEHNR, CDR2 FQNEAQ (reference sequence). V was trimmed by 1 base and J by 2 bases, leaving 11 bases between them. CDR3 nucleotide sequence: TGTGCCAGCAGCTTAGAGTGGGACACTCAAGAGACCCAGTACTTC. Residues: CASSLEWDTQETQYF.

This clone was observed a few times. The V gene is TRBV9, the J gene TRBJ2-7; D gene uncertain. CDR3 size: 13 residues. Germline values: CDR1 SGDLS, CDR2 YYNGEE. Between the trimmed V and J ends, which lost 4 bases and 5 bases, there was a span of 13 bases. CDR3 bases: TGTGCCAGCAGCCCACGAGGATCCCACGAGCAGTACTTC. This translates into CASSPRGSHEQYF.

This chain uses TRBV9 with TRBJ2-5; 8 bases are a match to TRBD2. The CDR3 spans 17 residues. V trimming: 0 bases; J trimming: 1 base; junction bases outside the gene matches: 8. The germline gives CDR1 SGDLS, CDR2 YYNGEE. CDR3 amino acids: CASSVESSGTFQETQYF. The CDR3 nucleotides are TGTGCCAGCAGCGTAGAAAGTAGCGGGACTTTCCAAGAGACCCAGTACTTC.

CDR3 nucleotides: TGCGCCAGCAGCTTGGATCCGGGACAGACCTATGGCTACACCTTC. Translated: CASSLDPGQTYGYTF. The chain joins TRBV5-1 to TRBJ1-2, with 7 bases matching TRBD1. V lost 0 bases to trimming and J lost 4 bases; unmatched junction nucleotides: 6. The germline V gene has CDR1 SGHRS and CDR2 YFSETQ. The CDR3 covers 15 residues.

As DNA, the CDR3 is TGTGCCAGTAACGATCCCCGGCGGACAGGGGCCAAGAACACTGAAGCTTTCTTT. Its translation: CASNDPRRTGAKNTEAFF. This chain connects TRBV19 to TRBJ1-1; TRBD1 agrees at 9 bases. The J segment lost 1 base and the V segment lost 7 bases, leaving 16 bases of the junction unmatched. The CDR3 spans 18 residues. Germline V CDR1 and CDR2: LNHDA, SQIVND (reference sequence).

On this clone: Additional DNA sequences in this sample encode the identical CDR3. V is TRBV28 and J is TRBJ2-7, with no clear D. The V end lost 3 bases, the J end lost 6 bases, and 6 bases lay between the germline ends. The CDR3 runs to 11 residues. Germline CDR1 reads MDHEN; CDR2 reads SYDVKM. In DNA, the CDR3 is TGTGCCAGCAGTTTGTCAGGCGAGCAGTACTTC. The encoded protein is CASSLSGEQYF.

The chain is built from TRBV4-1 and TRBJ2-1; a possible D gene is TRBD2 (6 bases). CDR1 MGHRA and CDR2 YSYEKL come from the germline V gene. Trimming left V 5 bases short and J 0 bases short, with 14 bases between. This CDR3 has 16 amino acids. The CDR3, as DNA: TGCGCCAGCAGCTCTCGCGGAGGGAGCTCCTACAATGAGCAGTTCTTC. Its translation is CASSSRGGSSYNEQFF.

The chain carries TRBV5-1 and TRBJ1-1, with 8 bases that match TRBD1. The V gene's germline CDR1 is SGHRS and CDR2 YFSETQ. The V gene end was trimmed by 4 bases and the J gene end by 0 bases; junction bases not matched to a gene: 11. The CDR3 extends over 17 amino acids. The CDR3 reads CASSLRGPQGVNTEAFF. The CDR3 DNA reads as TGCGCCAGCAGCCTCAGGGGGCCCCAGGGGGTGAACACTGAAGCTTTCTTT.

The chain employs TRBV5-1 and TRBJ2-1, with D tentatively TRBD2 (6 bases). Trimming shortened V by 4 bases and J by 4 bases, and 9 bases separated the two germline ends. Germline loops: CDR1 SGHRS, CDR2 YFSETQ. The CDR3 has 13 amino acids. CDR3 region: CASSIGGYNEQFF. The CDR3 DNA reads as TGCGCCAGCAGCATCGGAGGGTACAATGAGCAGTTCTTC.

The V gene is TRBV27, the J gene TRBJ2-1, with 12 bases fitting TRBD2. V was pared by 6 bases and J by 7 bases, with 7 bases of the junction left unmatched. The CDR3 sequence is 15 residues long. Per germline, CDR1 MNHEY and CDR2 SMNVEV (reference sequence). The CDR3 DNA follows: TGTGCCAGCAGCACGGGACTAGCGGGTGCAAATGAGCAGTTCTTC. This translates into CASSTGLAGANEQFF.

In this sample, this clone turned up a few times. V gene TRBV10-3 combines with J gene TRBJ2-7; D possibly corresponds to TRBD2 (5 bases). The germline V gene has CDR1 ENHRY and CDR2 SYGVKD. This CDR3 region has 15 residues. V was cut by 0 bases and J by 3 bases, with 12 bases left in between. As DNA, the CDR3 is TGTGCCATCAGTGAGTCGAGGGTTCCCAACTACGAGCAGTACTTC. It yields the protein CAISESRVPNYEQYF.